The subject of this entry is one TCR beta chain. This record comes from a study of blood T cell repertoires in COVID-19. Study information: T cells, B-cell-depleted T cells, or PBMCs provided the cDNA or gDNA that served as material.

Per the original methods: Using reference gene primer amplification, nucleated cell counts were estimated. The method was immunoSEQ multiplex PCR; TCRdb's version includes in-frame clones alone and lacks a portion of them. D and trimming were read from the DNA, whereas the V and J calls and clone size are those reported in that table. This sample has 210,000 or so clones, with roughly four fifths found just once. The J segment lost 7 bases and the V segment lost 4 bases, leaving 3 bases of the junction unmatched. CDR1 and CDR2 from the germline V gene are MNHEY and SVGAGI. This CDR3 is built from 14 residues.

The chain joins TRBV6-5 to TRBJ1-4, with TRBD1 identical over 10 bases. This clonotype was sampled from a woman in her 40s with acute or convalescent COVID-19. Sequenced input: peripheral blood. This CDR3 is CASSLGQGPEKLFF. The CDR3 coding sequence is TGTGCCAGCAGTTTGGGACAGGGGCCTGAAAAACTGTTTTTT.